This T cell receptor (beta chain) was identified in a study of shared clonotypes between healthy human individuals. CD45RO-negative, CCR7-positively selected cells formed the naive CD8 fraction, excluding terminally differentiated effector memory CD45RA+ cells. The assay was immunoSEQ multiplex PCR, and TCRdb's table has in-frame clones only and misses some. Here the sample spans about 2,200,000 clones, more than 85% being singletons. General study results and limits: Researchers sampled only blood; tissue repertoires likely differ.

A note on this clone: The antigen remains undetermined.

The CDR3 runs to 12 residues. Germline V lookup: CDR1 SGHDN, CDR2 FVKESK. V was trimmed by 4 bases and J by 7 bases, leaving 11 bases between them. The V gene is TRBV14, the J gene TRBJ2-7; tentatively, D is TRBD1 (7 bases). Sequencing was performed on naive CD8+ T cells from PBMCs. The receptor was derived from a man between 18 and 35 years old in good health. Some clones in this sample may be carry-over from other donors' samples. In nucleotides, the CDR3 is TGTGCCAGCAGCCCGACAGGGAGGGAGCAGTACTTC. It specifies CASSPTGREQYF.